Listed below are T cell receptor beta chains from one sample, sequenced in a study of metastatic and nonmetastatic thyroid tumors. TCRdb re-called the PCR reads via MiXCR. The sample carries around 18,000 clones, less than 25% recorded once. Material for sequencing was tumor tissue. The receptors were sampled from a female donor with papillary thyroid cancer or a benign thyroid nodule (not recorded which). Some clones in this sample may be carry-over from other donors' samples. CDR3s include the opening cysteine and the closing phenylalanine or tryptophan. D genes are given only for firm matches. Some rows mark clone size as missing; the rest say once, few, many or name a class of expanded clone.

d_gene: -; abundance: many; j_gene: TRBJ2-3; v_gene: TRBV28; len: 13; CDR3nt: TGTGCCAGCAGAATCGACCCCGGAGATACGCAGTATTTT; CDR3aa: CASRIDPGDTQYF
d_gene: -; abundance: many; j_gene: TRBJ2-3; v_gene: TRBV9; len: 16; CDR3nt: TGTGCCAGCAGCGGATCGATAGACAGGTCGCCAGATACGCAGTATTTT; CDR3aa: CASSGSIDRSPDTQYF
d_gene: TRBD1; abundance: -; j_gene: TRBJ2-7; v_gene: TRBV28; len: 14; CDR3nt: TGTGCCAGCAGTACCGGGACAGGGGCCCACGAGCAGTACTTC; CDR3aa: CASSTGTGAHEQYF
d_gene: TRBD2; abundance: -; j_gene: TRBJ2-2; v_gene: TRBV6-1; len: 14; CDR3nt: TGTGCCAATCAACTAGCGGAGAACACCGGGGAGCTGTTTTTT; CDR3aa: CANQLAENTGELFF
d_gene: -; abundance: -; j_gene: TRBJ1-1; v_gene: TRBV28; len: 12; CDR3nt: TGTGCCAGCAAAGCTGTGAGCACTGAAGCTTTCTTT; CDR3aa: CASKAVSTEAFF
d_gene: -; abundance: few; j_gene: TRBJ2-3; v_gene: TRBV5-6; len: 14; CDR3nt: TGTGCCAGCAGCACGGGACCCACCTCGAATACGCAGTATTTT; CDR3aa: CASSTGPTSNTQYF
d_gene: -; abundance: -; j_gene: TRBJ1-5; v_gene: TRBV19; len: 14; CDR3nt: TGTGCCAGTAGTGTGGGGACAAGCAATCAGCCCCAGCATTTT; CDR3aa: CASSVGTSNQPQHF
d_gene: -; abundance: many; j_gene: TRBJ2-3; v_gene: TRBV9; len: 15; CDR3nt: TGTGCCAGCAGCGTCCGGGACACCTACACAGATACGCAGTATTTT; CDR3aa: CASSVRDTYTDTQYF
d_gene: -; abundance: many; j_gene: TRBJ2-7; v_gene: TRBV20-1; len: 14; CDR3nt: TGCAGTGCTAGAGAACGGGAGTCCCAATACGAGCAGTACTTC; CDR3aa: CSARERESQYEQYF
d_gene: -; abundance: many; j_gene: TRBJ1-1; v_gene: TRBV11-2; len: 14; CDR3nt: TGTGCCAGCAGCCGCGGGGTTATAGTGACTGAAGCTTTCTTT; CDR3aa: CASSRGVIVTEAFF
d_gene: TRBD1; abundance: -; j_gene: TRBJ1-5; v_gene: TRBV4-1; len: 16; CDR3nt: TGCGCCAGCATCCAAGACCCCGGACAGGGTGGACAGCCCCAGCATTTT; CDR3aa: CASIQDPGQGGQPQHF
d_gene: -; abundance: -; j_gene: TRBJ2-7; v_gene: TRBV28; len: 14; CDR3nt: TGTGCCAGCAGTTTATACGGGGCTAACTACGAGCAGTACTTC; CDR3aa: CASSLYGANYEQYF
d_gene: -; abundance: many; j_gene: TRBJ2-7; v_gene: TRBV5-1; len: 13; CDR3nt: TGCGCCAGCAGCTTGAGGCCAGCTGATCGACAGTACTTC; CDR3aa: CASSLRPADRQYF
d_gene: -; abundance: -; j_gene: TRBJ2-1; v_gene: TRBV7-3; len: 13; CDR3nt: TGTGCCAGCAGCTTGGAGGGTCTCAATGAGCAGTTCTTC; CDR3aa: CASSLEGLNEQFF
d_gene: -; abundance: many; j_gene: TRBJ1-1; v_gene: TRBV3-1; len: 14; CDR3nt: TGTGCCAGCAGCCAAAACCCCTGGGGGCCTGAAGCTTTCTTT; CDR3aa: CASSQNPWGPEAFF
d_gene: -; abundance: many; j_gene: TRBJ2-3; v_gene: TRBV12-3/TRBV12-4; len: 13; CDR3nt: TGTGCCACGCAAGGCGGGTTAACAGATACGCAGTATTTT; CDR3aa: CATQGGLTDTQYF
d_gene: -; abundance: many; j_gene: TRBJ1-4; v_gene: TRBV20-1; len: 11; CDR3nt: TGCAGCTCTCCGAATAATGAAAAACTGTTTTTT; CDR3aa: CSSPNNEKLFF
d_gene: -; abundance: -; j_gene: TRBJ1-4; v_gene: TRBV28; len: 11; CDR3nt: TGTGCCAGCGGATACAGGGAACTACTGTTTTTT; CDR3aa: CASGYRELLFF
d_gene: -; abundance: few; j_gene: TRBJ2-7; v_gene: TRBV28; len: 14; CDR3nt: TGTGCCACACTAACAGGATCGACAGGATCCGAGCAGTACTTC; CDR3aa: CATLTGSTGSEQYF
d_gene: -; abundance: few; j_gene: TRBJ1-1; v_gene: TRBV6-1; len: 14; CDR3nt: TGTGCCAGCGAGAGACACCAGCAGAACACTGAAGCTTTCTTT; CDR3aa: CASERHQQNTEAFF
d_gene: -; abundance: many; j_gene: TRBJ2-7; v_gene: TRBV20-1; len: 15; CDR3nt: TGCAGTGCTAGCCCTCCTCGAGGGAGCTCCTACGAGCAGTACTTC; CDR3aa: CSASPPRGSSYEQYF
d_gene: TRBD2; abundance: many; j_gene: TRBJ2-1; v_gene: TRBV10-1; len: 18; CDR3nt: TGCGCCAGCAGTGAGGGACTAGCGGGAGAAGTCAGATTGAATGAGCAGTTCTTC; CDR3aa: CASSEGLAGEVRLNEQFF
d_gene: -; abundance: many; j_gene: TRBJ2-7; v_gene: TRBV29-1; len: 12; CDR3nt: TGCAGCGTTGAAGGGGCCCCCTACGAGCAGTACTTC; CDR3aa: CSVEGAPYEQYF
d_gene: TRBD1; abundance: -; j_gene: TRBJ2-1; v_gene: TRBV13; len: 15; CDR3nt: TGTGCCAGCAGCTCAAGGACAGGGCTGTTTCATGAGCAGTTCTTC; CDR3aa: CASSSRTGLFHEQFF
d_gene: TRBD1; abundance: many; j_gene: TRBJ2-7; v_gene: TRBV19; len: 13; CDR3nt: TGTGCCAGTAGTTTTCGACAGGGTTTGGGGCAGTACTTC; CDR3aa: CASSFRQGLGQYF
d_gene: -; abundance: -; j_gene: TRBJ2-7; v_gene: TRBV5-1; len: 13; CDR3nt: TGCGCCAGCAGCTTAGCAGGGAGGAGCGAGCAGTACTTC; CDR3aa: CASSLAGRSEQYF
d_gene: -; abundance: many; j_gene: TRBJ2-1; v_gene: TRBV29-1; len: 14; CDR3nt: TGCAGCGTTGAACCGGGAGTGAGTCGGGATGAGCAGTTCTTC; CDR3aa: CSVEPGVSRDEQFF
d_gene: -; abundance: -; j_gene: TRBJ1-1; v_gene: TRBV6-1; len: 13; CDR3nt: TGTGCCAGCAGCCCCGAACGGGGAACTGAAGCTTTCTTT; CDR3aa: CASSPERGTEAFF
d_gene: TRBD1; abundance: many; j_gene: TRBJ1-1; v_gene: TRBV3-1; len: 14; CDR3nt: TGTGCCAGCAGCTACACTGGACAGGGGGCTGAAGCTTTCTTT; CDR3aa: CASSYTGQGAEAFF
d_gene: TRBD1; abundance: -; j_gene: TRBJ2-7; v_gene: TRBV18; len: 15; CDR3nt: TGTGCCAGCTCACCGCCGGGACAGGGGATGTCCGAGCAGTACTTC; CDR3aa: CASSPPGQGMSEQYF
d_gene: TRBD2; abundance: many; j_gene: TRBJ2-3; v_gene: TRBV11-3; len: 18; CDR3nt: TGTGCCAGCAGCTTCCCCCGGGTGACTAGCGGACCCACAGATACGCAGTATTTT; CDR3aa: CASSFPRVTSGPTDTQYF
d_gene: TRBD1; abundance: many; j_gene: TRBJ1-1; v_gene: TRBV19; len: 16; CDR3nt: TGTGCCAGTAGTTCAGAGGGACAGGGGAGGGGAACTGAAGCTTTCTTT; CDR3aa: CASSSEGQGRGTEAFF
d_gene: -; abundance: -; j_gene: TRBJ1-1; v_gene: TRBV11-1; len: 14; CDR3nt: TGTGCCAGCAGCAATAAATCGGGTTCCACTGAAGCTTTCTTT; CDR3aa: CASSNKSGSTEAFF
d_gene: TRBD2; abundance: few; j_gene: TRBJ2-2; v_gene: TRBV11-2; len: 19; CDR3nt: TGTGCCAGCAGCTCATTCTTCAGCGGGAGGGCCACAAGCACCGGGGAGCTGTTTTTT; CDR3aa: CASSSFFSGRATSTGELFF
d_gene: TRBD1; abundance: -; j_gene: TRBJ1-1; v_gene: TRBV7-2; len: 14; CDR3nt: TGTGCCAGCACCCCGGGGACAGTGAACACTGAAGCTTTCTTT; CDR3aa: CASTPGTVNTEAFF
d_gene: TRBD2; abundance: many; j_gene: TRBJ2-3; v_gene: TRBV27; len: 15; CDR3nt: TGTGCCAGCAGCCGAAAGGGACTAGGCACAGATACGCAGTATTTT; CDR3aa: CASSRKGLGTDTQYF
d_gene: TRBD1; abundance: many; j_gene: TRBJ1-4; v_gene: TRBV11-2; len: 13; CDR3nt: TGTGCCAGCAGCTTGGCCAGGGGGAGAAAACTGTTTTTT; CDR3aa: CASSLARGRKLFF
d_gene: -; abundance: -; j_gene: TRBJ2-3; v_gene: TRBV5-1; len: 14; CDR3nt: TGCGCCAGCGGGGTCGGGAGTCTCGGAGATACGCAGTATTTT; CDR3aa: CASGVGSLGDTQYF
d_gene: -; abundance: few; j_gene: TRBJ2-1; v_gene: TRBV20-1; len: 19; CDR3nt: TGCAGTGCTAGAGATAGGGGGGGTCATAGACCAGATAAAAACAATGAGCAGTTCTTC; CDR3aa: CSARDRGGHRPDKNNEQFF